Below are 15 T cell receptor beta chains sequenced from a single sample in a study of blood T cell repertoires in COVID-19 (TCRdb year 2020). The library was generated by the immunoSEQ multiplex PCR assay. TCRdb carries this immuneACCESS record with in-frame sequences only. Its versions omit some clonotypes, under half of them owing to an unresolved V gene in the studies checked, with the rest unexplained. Here the sample has 250,000 or so clones; 90% occur a single time. The biggest ten clones account for around 2.3% of the sample. The sample consisted of peripheral blood. These receptor sequences come from a woman aged 60-75 years with COVID-19, enrolled during active disease.

V is TRBV2 and J is TRBJ2-1, with TRBD2 identical over 7 bases. CDR3 length: 15 amino acids. CDR1 and CDR2 from the germline V gene are SNHLY and FYNNEI. With 6 bases clipped from V and 7 bases from J, the junction kept 12 bases outside the gene matches. CDR3: CASSATGLAVNEQFF. CDR3 bases: TGTGCCAGCAGCGCTACCGGGCTAGCGGTAAATGAGCAGTTCTTC.

The chain carries TRBV27 and TRBJ1-1; a possible D gene is TRBD1 (5 bases). Looked up from germline, CDR1 is MNHEY and CDR2 is SMNVEV (reference sequence). The CDR3 extends over 15 amino acids. Trimming took 3 bases from V and 1 from J, leaving 12 bases between them. Here the CDR3 reads CASSLVRAQNTEAFF. The CDR3 nucleotides are TGTGCCAGCAGTTTGGTCAGGGCTCAGAACACTGAAGCTTTCTTT.

This sequence joins TRBV14 and TRBJ2-2; 9 bases fit TRBD1. CDR1 is SGHDN and CDR2 is FVKESK in the germline V gene. The junction had 8 bases not matched to a gene; V was cut back by 6 bases and J by 6 bases. The CDR3 runs to 15 residues. DNA for the CDR3: TGTGCCAGCAGTACCGGGACAGGGTTTTCCGGGGAGCTGTTTTTT. Protein sequence: CASSTGTGFSGELFF.

The V call is TRBV6-2 or TRBV6-3, the J call TRBJ2-2; D perhaps matches TRBD1 (6 bases). The germline V gene encodes CDR1 MNHEY and CDR2 SVGEGT. CDR3 length: 16 amino acids. V was pared by 1 base and J by 4 bases, with 13 bases between. CDR3 DNA: TGTGCCAGCAGTTACTTGCCGGGACACCCCACCGGGGAGCTGTTTTTT. Translating it yields CASSYLPGHPTGELFF.

The chain has TRBV5-1 and TRBJ1-3; perhaps TRBD1 as D (5 bases). The germline V gene has CDR1 SGHRS and CDR2 YFSETQ. V was trimmed by 4 bases and J by 4 bases, leaving 9 bases between them. The CDR3 spans 13 residues. Here the CDR3 DNA reads TGCGCCAGCAGCCCCAGGGTCGGAAACACCATATATTTT. This encodes CASSPRVGNTIYF.

The genes are TRBV10-3 and TRBJ2-3; TRBD2 matches 9 bases. CDR3 length: 14 residues. Looked up from germline, CDR1 is ENHRY and CDR2 is SYGVKD. With V trimmed by 5 bases and J by 6 bases, 6 bases remained unmatched. CDR3 in DNA: TGTGCCATCAGTCCGACTAGCGGCGGGGATACGCAGTATTTT. Protein: CAISPTSGGDTQYF.

The chain has TRBV5-4 and TRBJ1-6; 10 positions agree with TRBD1. V shed 4 bases, J shed 9 bases, and the junction held 4 bases outside the gene matches. Germline CDR1 and CDR2: SGHNT and YYREEE (reference sequence). The CDR3 has 14 residues. The CDR3 DNA follows: TGTGCCAGCAGCCCGGGACAGGGGAGTTCACCCCTCCACTTT. Translating it yields CASSPGQGSSPLHF.

The chain joins TRBV28 to TRBJ2-3; no clear D gene. V lost 3 bases and J 3 bases, leaving 10 bases between the germline ends. In germline, CDR1 is MDHEN, CDR2 SYDVKM. The CDR3 length is 14 residues. The CDR3 bases are TGTGCCAGCAGTTTCAGTGTCGGGACAGATACGCAGTATTTT. Its translation: CASSFSVGTDTQYF.

The chain carries TRBV9 and TRBJ2-5; D is perhaps TRBD2 (6 bases). The V gene lost 1 base and the J gene lost 1 base, with 11 bases spanning the gap. The CDR3 is made up of 15 amino acids. In germline, CDR1 is SGDLS, CDR2 YYNGEE. The chain's CDR3 is CASSVMVGGQETQYF. The CDR3 region has the DNA TGTGCCAGCAGCGTAATGGTCGGGGGCCAAGAGACCCAGTACTTC.

The chain uses TRBV25-1 and TRBJ2-1; D perhaps matches TRBD1 (5 bases). This CDR3 comprises 11 residues. Trimming took 3 bases from V and 15 from J, leaving 12 bases between them. The germline V gene has CDR1 MGHDK and CDR2 SYGVNS. DNA of the CDR3: TGTGCCAGCAGTGAGGGCAGGGCTGGGTTCTTC. Translated: CASSEGRAGFF.

The gene calls are TRBV10-3 and TRBJ1-6, with a possible D match to TRBD1 (5 bases). Germline V gene lookup returns CDR1 ENHRY and CDR2 SYGVKD. Trimming took 8 bases from V and 9 from J, leaving 17 bases between them. The CDR3 consists of 14 residues. The CDR3 DNA reads TGTGCCATCCTCGGCGAAGGGGTCGGTTCACCCCTCCACTTT. Encoded protein: CAILGEGVGSPLHF.

V is TRBV5-6 and J is TRBJ1-4; tentatively, D is TRBD1 (5 bases). CDR1 and CDR2 (germline): SGHDT, YYEEEE. The CDR3 sequence is 16 residues long. V was trimmed by 4 bases and J by 4 bases, leaving 17 bases between them. CDR3: CASSPGAGRVNEKLFF. DNA for the CDR3: TGTGCCAGCAGCCCGGGCGCGGGGCGGGTTAATGAAAAACTGTTTTTT.

The gene calls are TRBV6-6 and TRBJ2-7; 7 bases agree with TRBD2. V was clipped by 0 bases and J by 3 bases; unmatched bases: 5. Per the germline V gene, CDR1 is MNHNY and CDR2 is SVGAGI (reference sequence). CDR3 length: 15 residues. The CDR3 spells CASSYSIGGDYEQYF. The CDR3 DNA follows: TGTGCCAGCAGTTACTCGATTGGGGGGGACTACGAGCAGTACTTC.

The chain has TRBV11-1 and TRBJ1-6; TRBD1 aligns across 7 bases. Germline V lookup: CDR1 SGHAT, CDR2 FQDESV (reference sequence). The CDR3 is made up of 15 amino acids. V shed 5 bases, J shed 9 bases, and the junction held 10 bases outside the gene matches. The CDR3 DNA reads as TGTGCCAGCAGCAAAAGGGGGCCCGGTTCTTCACCCCTCCACTTT. It encodes CASSKRGPGSSPLHF. The variable domain in full, with the rest retrieved from reference TRBV11-1 and TRBJ1-6, is EAEVAQSPRYKITEKSQAVAFWCDPISGHATLYWYRQILGQGPELLVQFQDESVVDDSQLPKDRFSAERLKGVDSTLKIQPAELGDSAMYLCASSKRGPGSSPLHFGNGTRLTVT.

The chain carries TRBV9 and TRBJ2-3; a possible D gene is TRBD2 (5 bases). Trimming stripped 1 base from V and 0 bases from J, with 6 bases between. Looked up from germline, CDR1 is SGDLS and CDR2 is YYNGEE. There are 14 residues in the CDR3. CDR3 sequence: CASSVRGSTDTQYF. The CDR3 nucleotides read TGTGCCAGCAGCGTACGAGGGAGCACAGATACGCAGTATTTT. Using reference TRBV9 and TRBJ2-3 for the parts outside the CDR3, the full variable domain is DSGVTQTPKHLITATGQRVTLRCSPRSGDLSVYWYQQSLDQGLQFLIQYYNGEERAKGNILERFSAQQFPDLHSELNLSSLELGDSALYFCASSVRGSTDTQYFGPGTRLTVL.